This TCR beta chain was sequenced for a study of CD8 T cells in ankylosing spondylitis. From the 5' RACE reads, TCRdb called clonotypes with MiXCR, one entry per CDR3 protein. The sample consists of a few hundred thousand distinct CDR3 sequences, 20% of them appearing once. CDR1 and CDR2 (germline): SGHRS, YFSETQ. J lost 0 bases, V lost 4 bases, and 11 bases had no gene match. The CDR3 is 18 residues long. The sequencing sample was made of blood, either unsorted or a sorted T cell fraction (not recorded which). This clonotype originated in a male donor with ankylosing spondylitis or in good health (not recorded which). J is TRBJ2-2 and V is TRBV5-1, with 8 bases that match TRBD2. The CDR3 nucleotides read TGCGCCAGCAGCGGAAAGCGGGAGCTAGCGTCGAACACCGGGGAGCTGTTTTTT. Protein sequence: CASSGKRELASNTGELFF.